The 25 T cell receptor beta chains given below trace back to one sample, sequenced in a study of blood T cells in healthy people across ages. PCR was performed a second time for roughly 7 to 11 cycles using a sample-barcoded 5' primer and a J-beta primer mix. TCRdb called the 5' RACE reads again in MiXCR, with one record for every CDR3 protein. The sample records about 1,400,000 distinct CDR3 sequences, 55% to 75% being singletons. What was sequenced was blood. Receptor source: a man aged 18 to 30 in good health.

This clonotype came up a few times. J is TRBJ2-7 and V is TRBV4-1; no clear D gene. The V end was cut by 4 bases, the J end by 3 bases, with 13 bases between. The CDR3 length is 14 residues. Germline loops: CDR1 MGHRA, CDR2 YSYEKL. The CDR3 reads CASSRSDKSYEQYF. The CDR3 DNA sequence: TGCGCCAGCAGCCGGTCAGACAAGAGCTACGAGCAGTACTTC.

The CDR3 sequence: CASSQEAAKNIQYF. The CDR3 DNA is TGTGCCAGCAGCCAAGAGGCAGCCAAAAACATTCAGTACTTC. The genes are TRBV4-2 and TRBJ2-4; D unclear. Germline-derived CDR1 and CDR2 are LGHNA and YNFKEQ. This CDR3 comprises 14 residues. V was shortened by 0 bases and J by 0 bases, with 3 bases between the two germline ends.

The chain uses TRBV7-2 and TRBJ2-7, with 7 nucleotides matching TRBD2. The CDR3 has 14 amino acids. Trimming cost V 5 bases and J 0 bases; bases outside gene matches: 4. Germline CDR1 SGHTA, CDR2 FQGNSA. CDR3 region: CASSPQRGSYEQYF. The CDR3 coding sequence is TGTGCCAGCAGCCCTCAGCGGGGCTCCTACGAGCAGTACTTC.

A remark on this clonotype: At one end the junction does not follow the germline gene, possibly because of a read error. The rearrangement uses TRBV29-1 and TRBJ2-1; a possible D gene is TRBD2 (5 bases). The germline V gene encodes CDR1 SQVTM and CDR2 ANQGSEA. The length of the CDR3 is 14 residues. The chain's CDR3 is CSVGRRSSYNKQFF. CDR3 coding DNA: TGCAGCGTTGGGAGGCGAAGCTCCTACAATAAGCAGTTCTTC.

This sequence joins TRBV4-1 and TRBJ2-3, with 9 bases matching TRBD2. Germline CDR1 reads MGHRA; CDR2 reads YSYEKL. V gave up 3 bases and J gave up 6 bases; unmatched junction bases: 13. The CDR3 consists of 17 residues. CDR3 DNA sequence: TGCGCCAGCAGCCAGGGGCTAGCGGGGATCCTAAGGGATACGCAGTATTTT. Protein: CASSQGLAGILRDTQYF.

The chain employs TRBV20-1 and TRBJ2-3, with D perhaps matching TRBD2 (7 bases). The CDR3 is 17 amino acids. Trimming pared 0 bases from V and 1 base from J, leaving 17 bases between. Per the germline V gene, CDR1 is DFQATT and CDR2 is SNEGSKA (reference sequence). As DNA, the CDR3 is TGCAGTGCTAGAGATCTTGGGGGGGCCCTAGGCACAGATACGCAGTATTTT. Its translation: CSARDLGGALGTDTQYF.

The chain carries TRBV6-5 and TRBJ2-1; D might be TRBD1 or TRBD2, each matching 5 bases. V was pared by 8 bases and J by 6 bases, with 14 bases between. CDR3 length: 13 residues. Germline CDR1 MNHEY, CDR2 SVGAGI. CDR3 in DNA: TGTGCCAGCGCCAGGGAGCCCCTCAATGAGCAGTTCTTC. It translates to CASAREPLNEQFF.

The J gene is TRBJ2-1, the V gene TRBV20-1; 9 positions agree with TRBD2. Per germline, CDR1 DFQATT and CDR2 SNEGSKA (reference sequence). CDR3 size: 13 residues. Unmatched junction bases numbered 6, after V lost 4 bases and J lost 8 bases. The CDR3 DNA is TGCAGTGCTAAAGCTAGCGGGATACATGAGCAGTTCTTC. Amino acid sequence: CSAKASGIHEQFF.

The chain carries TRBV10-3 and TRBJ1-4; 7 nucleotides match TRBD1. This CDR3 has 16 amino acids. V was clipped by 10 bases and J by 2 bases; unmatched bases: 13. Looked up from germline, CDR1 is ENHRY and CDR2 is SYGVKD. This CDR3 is CATSHAGGGTNEKLFF. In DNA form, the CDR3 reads TGTGCCACCTCGCACGCAGGGGGTGGTACTAATGAAAAACTGTTTTTT.

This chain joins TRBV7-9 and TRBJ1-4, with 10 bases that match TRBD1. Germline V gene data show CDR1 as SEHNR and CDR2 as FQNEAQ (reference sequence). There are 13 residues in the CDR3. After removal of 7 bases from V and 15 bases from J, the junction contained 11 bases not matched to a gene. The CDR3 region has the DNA TGTGCCAGCACCATTTCCGGGACAGGGGTTTTGTTTTTT. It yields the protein CASTISGTGVLFF.

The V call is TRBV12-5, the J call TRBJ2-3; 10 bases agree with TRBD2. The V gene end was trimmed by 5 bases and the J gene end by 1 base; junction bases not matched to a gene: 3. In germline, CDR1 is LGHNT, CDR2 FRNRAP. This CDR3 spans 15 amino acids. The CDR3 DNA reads TGTGCTAGTGGTCCAGCGGGAGGGGGCACAGATACGCAGTATTTT. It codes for CASGPAGGGTDTQYF.

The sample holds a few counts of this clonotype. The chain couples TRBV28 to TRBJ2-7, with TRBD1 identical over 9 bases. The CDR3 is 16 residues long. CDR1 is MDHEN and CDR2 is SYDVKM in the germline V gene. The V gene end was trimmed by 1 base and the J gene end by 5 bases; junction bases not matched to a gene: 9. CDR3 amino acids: CASSLSGNRGPNEQYF. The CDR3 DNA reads TGTGCCAGCAGTTTATCCGGTAACAGGGGGCCCAACGAGCAGTACTTC.

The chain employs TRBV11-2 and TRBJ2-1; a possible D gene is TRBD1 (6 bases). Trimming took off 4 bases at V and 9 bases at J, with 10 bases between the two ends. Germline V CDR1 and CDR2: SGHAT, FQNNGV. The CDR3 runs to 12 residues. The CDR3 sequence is CASSSGALEQFF. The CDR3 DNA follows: TGTGCCAGCAGCTCAGGGGCCCTTGAGCAGTTCTTC.

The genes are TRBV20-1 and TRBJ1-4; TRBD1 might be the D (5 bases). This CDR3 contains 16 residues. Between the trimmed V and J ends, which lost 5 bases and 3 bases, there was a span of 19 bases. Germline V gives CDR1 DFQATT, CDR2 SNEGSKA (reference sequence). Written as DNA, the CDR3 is TGCAGTGCTGGGGGACTTCCGGGCCGGGCTAATGAAAAACTGTTTTTT. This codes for CSAGGLPGRANEKLFF.

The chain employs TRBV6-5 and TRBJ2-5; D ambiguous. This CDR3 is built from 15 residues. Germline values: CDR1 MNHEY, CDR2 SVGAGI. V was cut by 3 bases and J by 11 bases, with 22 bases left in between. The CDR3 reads CASSYYVGSSYGQYF. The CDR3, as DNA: TGTGCCAGCAGTTATTATGTGGGGTCCTCGTATGGGCAGTACTTC.

The CDR3 spells CSATEGTATEAFF. The CDR3 DNA reads as TGCAGTGCTACAGAAGGGACAGCCACTGAAGCTTTCTTT. The V and J genes are TRBV20-1 and TRBJ1-1, with 7 bases fitting TRBD1. From germline, CDR1 is DFQATT and CDR2 SNEGSKA (reference sequence). J was trimmed by 4 bases and V by 4 bases; bases with no gene match: 6. The CDR3 consists of 13 residues.

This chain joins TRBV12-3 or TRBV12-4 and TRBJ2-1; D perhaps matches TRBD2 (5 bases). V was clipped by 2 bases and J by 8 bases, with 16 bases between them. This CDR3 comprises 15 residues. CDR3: CASSLRLGSADEQFF. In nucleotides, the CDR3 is TGTGCCAGCAGTTTACGACTGGGTAGCGCCGATGAGCAGTTCTTC.

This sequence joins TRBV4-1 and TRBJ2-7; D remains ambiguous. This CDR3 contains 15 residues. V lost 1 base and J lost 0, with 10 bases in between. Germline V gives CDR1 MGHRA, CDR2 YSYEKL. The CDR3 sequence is CASSQGERSSYEQYF. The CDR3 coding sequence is TGCGCCAGCAGCCAAGGTGAAAGGAGCTCCTACGAGCAGTACTTC.

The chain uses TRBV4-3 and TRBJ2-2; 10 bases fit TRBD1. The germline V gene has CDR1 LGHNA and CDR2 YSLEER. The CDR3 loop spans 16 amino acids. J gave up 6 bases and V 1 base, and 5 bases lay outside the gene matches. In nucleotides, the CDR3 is TGCGCCAGCAGCCAAGCAGGGGGACAGGGGCCCGGGGAGCTGTTTTTT. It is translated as CASSQAGGQGPGELFF.

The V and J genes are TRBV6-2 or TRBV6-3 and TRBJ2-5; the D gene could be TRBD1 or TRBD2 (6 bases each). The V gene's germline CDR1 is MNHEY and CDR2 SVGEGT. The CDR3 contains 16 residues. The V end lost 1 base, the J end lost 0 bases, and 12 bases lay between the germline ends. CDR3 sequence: CASSYFGGTDQETQYF. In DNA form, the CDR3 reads TGTGCCAGCAGTTACTTCGGGGGCACCGACCAAGAGACCCAGTACTTC.

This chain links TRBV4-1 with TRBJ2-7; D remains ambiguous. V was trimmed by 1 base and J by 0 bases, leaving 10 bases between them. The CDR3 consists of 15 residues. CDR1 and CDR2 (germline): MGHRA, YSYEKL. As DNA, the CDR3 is TGCGCCAGCAGCCAAGGACAATCTGTCTCCTACGAGCAGTACTTC. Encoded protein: CASSQGQSVSYEQYF.

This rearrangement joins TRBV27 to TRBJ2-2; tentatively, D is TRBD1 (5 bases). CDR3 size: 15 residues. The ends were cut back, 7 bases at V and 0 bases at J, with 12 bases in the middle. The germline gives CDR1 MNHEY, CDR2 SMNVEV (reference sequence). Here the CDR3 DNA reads TGTGCCAGCAAGCAGGGAAGGGCGAACACCGGGGAGCTGTTTTTT. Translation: CASKQGRANTGELFF.

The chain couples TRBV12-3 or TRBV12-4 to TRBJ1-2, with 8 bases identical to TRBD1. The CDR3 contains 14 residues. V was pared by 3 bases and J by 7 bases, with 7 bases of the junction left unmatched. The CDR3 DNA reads TGTGCCAGCAGTTTTTCAGGGGGCGAGTCTGGCTACACCTTC. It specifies CASSFSGGESGYTF.

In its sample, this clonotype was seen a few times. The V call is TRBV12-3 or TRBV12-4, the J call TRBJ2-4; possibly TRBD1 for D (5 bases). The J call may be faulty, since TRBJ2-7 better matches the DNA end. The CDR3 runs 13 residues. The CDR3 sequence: CASSFADRYEQYF. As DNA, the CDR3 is TGTGCCAGCAGCTTCGCTGACAGATACGAGCAGTACTTC.

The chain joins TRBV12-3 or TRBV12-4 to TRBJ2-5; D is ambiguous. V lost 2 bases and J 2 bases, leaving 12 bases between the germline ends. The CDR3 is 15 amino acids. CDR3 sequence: CASSLLVTEQETQYF. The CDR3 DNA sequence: TGTGCCAGCAGTTTACTGGTAACAGAACAAGAGACCCAGTACTTC.